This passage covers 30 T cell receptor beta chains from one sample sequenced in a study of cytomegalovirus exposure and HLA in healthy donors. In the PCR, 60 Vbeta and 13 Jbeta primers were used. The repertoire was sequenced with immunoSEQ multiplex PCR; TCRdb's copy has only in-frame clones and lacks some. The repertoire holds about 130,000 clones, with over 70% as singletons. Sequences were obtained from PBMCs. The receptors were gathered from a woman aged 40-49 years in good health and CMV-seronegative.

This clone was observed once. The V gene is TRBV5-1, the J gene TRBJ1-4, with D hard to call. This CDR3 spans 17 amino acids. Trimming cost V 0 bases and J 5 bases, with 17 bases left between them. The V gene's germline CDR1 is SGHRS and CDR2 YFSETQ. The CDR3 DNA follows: TGCGCCAGCAGCTTGGTTTTTGAAGGTGGAGGAAATGAAAAACTGTTTTTT. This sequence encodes CASSLVFEGGGNEKLFF.

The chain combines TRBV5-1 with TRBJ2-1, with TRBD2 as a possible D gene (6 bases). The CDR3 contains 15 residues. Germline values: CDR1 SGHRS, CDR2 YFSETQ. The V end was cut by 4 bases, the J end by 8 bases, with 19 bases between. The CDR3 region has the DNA TGCGCCAGCAGCGCCTCCGGGACTGCGAGCGATGAGCAGTTCTTC. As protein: CASSASGTASDEQFF.

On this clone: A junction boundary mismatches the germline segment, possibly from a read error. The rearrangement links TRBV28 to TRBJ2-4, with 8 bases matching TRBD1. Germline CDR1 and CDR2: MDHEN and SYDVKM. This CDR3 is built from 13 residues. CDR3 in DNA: TGTGCCAGCACTCAGGGGGCCAAAAACAGTCAGTACTTC. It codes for CASTQGAKNSQYF.

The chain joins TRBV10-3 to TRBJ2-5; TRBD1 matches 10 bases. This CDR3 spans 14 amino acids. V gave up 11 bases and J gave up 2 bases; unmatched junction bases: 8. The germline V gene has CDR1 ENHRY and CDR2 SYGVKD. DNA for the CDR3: TGTGCCTCACTGCAGGGACAGGGGCAAGAGACCCAGTACTTC. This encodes CASLQGQGQETQYF.

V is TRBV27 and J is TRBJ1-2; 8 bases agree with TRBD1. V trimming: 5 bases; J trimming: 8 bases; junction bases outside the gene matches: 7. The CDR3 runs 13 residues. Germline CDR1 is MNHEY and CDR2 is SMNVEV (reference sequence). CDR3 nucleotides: TGTGCCAGCAGTGCGCAGGGGGCCTTAGGCTACACCTTC. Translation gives CASSAQGALGYTF.

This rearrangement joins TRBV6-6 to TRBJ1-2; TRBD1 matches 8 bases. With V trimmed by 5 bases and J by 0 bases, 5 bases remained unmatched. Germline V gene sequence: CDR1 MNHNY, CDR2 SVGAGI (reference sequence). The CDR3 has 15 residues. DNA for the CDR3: TGTGCCAGCAGTCCTGGACAGGGAACTAACTATGGCTACACCTTC. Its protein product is CASSPGQGTNYGYTF.

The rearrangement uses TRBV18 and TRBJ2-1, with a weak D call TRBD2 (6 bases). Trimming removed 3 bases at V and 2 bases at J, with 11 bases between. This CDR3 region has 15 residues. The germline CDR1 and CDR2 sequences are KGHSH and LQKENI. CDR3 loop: CASSPRSSAYNEQFF. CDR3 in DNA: TGTGCCAGCTCACCTAGGTCTAGCGCCTACAATGAGCAGTTCTTC.

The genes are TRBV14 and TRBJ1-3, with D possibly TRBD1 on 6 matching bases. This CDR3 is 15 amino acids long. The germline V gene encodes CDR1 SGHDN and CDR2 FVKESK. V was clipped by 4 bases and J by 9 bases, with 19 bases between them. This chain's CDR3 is CASSLLGQTRATIYF. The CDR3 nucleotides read TGTGCCAGCAGCCTACTTGGACAGACCCGCGCCACCATATATTTT. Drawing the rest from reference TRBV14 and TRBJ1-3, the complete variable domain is EAGVTQFPSHSVIEKGQTVTLRCDPISGHDNLYWYRRVMGKEIKFLLHFVKESKQDESGMPNNRFLAERTGGTYSTLKVQPAELEDSGVYFCASSLLGQTRATIYFGEGSWLTVV.

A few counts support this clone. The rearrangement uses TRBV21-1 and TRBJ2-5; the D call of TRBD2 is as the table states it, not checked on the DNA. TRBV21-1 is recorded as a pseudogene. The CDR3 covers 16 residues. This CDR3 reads CASSKGLAGGQETQYF. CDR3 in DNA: TGTGCCAGCAGCAAAGGACTAGCGGGAGGGCAAGAGACCCAGTACTTC.

The CDR3 nucleotides are TGTGCCAGTAGTATCGGGACAGGGGGCTCTGGCTACACCTTC. It yields the protein CASSIGTGGSGYTF. The chain links TRBV19 to TRBJ1-2, with 12 nucleotides matching TRBD1. This CDR3 has 14 amino acids. The ends lost 3 bases at V and 7 bases at J; junction bases unmatched: 3. The V gene's germline CDR1 is LNHDA and CDR2 SQIVND (reference sequence).

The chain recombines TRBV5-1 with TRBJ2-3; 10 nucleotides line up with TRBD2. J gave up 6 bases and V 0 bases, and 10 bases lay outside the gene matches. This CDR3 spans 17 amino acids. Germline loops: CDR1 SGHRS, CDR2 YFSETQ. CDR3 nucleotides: TGCGCCAGCAGCTTGGCCGTAGCTAGCGGGGGCCCCGATACGCAGTATTTT. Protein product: CASSLAVASGGPDTQYF.

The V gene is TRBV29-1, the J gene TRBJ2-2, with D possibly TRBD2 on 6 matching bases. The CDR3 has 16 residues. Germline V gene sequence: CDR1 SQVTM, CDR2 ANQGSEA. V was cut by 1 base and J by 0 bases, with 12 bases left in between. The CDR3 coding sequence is TGCAGCGTTGAAGGGTTTAGCGGAGCGAACACCGGGGAGCTGTTTTTT. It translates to CSVEGFSGANTGELFF.

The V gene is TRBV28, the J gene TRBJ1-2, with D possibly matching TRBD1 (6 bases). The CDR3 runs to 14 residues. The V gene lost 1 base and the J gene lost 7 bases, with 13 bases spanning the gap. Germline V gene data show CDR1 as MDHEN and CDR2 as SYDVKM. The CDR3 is CASSLSGTRSGYTF. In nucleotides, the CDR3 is TGTGCCAGCAGTTTATCTGGGACACGGTCTGGCTACACCTTC.

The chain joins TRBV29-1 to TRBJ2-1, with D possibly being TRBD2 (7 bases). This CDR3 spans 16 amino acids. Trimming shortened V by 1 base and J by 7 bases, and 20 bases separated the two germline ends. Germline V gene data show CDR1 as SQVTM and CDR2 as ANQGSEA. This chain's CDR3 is CSVEGWQGGGSNEQFF. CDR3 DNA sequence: TGCAGCGTTGAAGGATGGCAGGGAGGGGGAAGTAATGAGCAGTTCTTC.

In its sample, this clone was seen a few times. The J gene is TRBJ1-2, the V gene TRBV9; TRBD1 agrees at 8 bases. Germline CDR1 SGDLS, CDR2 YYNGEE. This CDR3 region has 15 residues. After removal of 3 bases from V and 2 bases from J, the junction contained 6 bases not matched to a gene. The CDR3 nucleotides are TGTGCCAGCAGCGGACAGGGGACGGGGAACTATGGCTACACCTTC. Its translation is CASSGQGTGNYGYTF. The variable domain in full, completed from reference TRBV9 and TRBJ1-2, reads DSGVTQTPKHLITATGQRVTLRCSPRSGDLSVYWYQQSLDQGLQFLIQYYNGEERAKGNILERFSAQQFPDLHSELNLSSLELGDSALYFCASSGQGTGNYGYTFGSGTRLTVV.

CDR3 sequence (DNA): TGTGCCATCAGTGAGGAGCGTGGTGGGGCCAACGTCCTGACTTTC. Its translation: CAISEERGGANVLTF. The genes are TRBV10-3 and TRBJ2-6; unclear D gene. The CDR3 has 15 amino acids. V lost 2 bases, J lost 3 bases, and 8 bases lay in between. Germline CDR1 is ENHRY and CDR2 is SYGVKD.

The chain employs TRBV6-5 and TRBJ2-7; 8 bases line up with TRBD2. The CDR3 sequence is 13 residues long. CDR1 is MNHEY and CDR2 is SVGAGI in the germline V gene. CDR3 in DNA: TGTGCTTATAGCGGGGAGCCCTCCTACGAGCAGTACTTC. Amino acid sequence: CAYSGEPSYEQYF.

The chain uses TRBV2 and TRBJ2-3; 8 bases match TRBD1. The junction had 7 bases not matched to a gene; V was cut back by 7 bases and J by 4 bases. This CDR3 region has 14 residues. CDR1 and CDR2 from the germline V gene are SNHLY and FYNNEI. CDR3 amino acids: CASISGQGADTQYF. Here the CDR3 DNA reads TGTGCCAGCATTTCCGGACAGGGCGCAGATACGCAGTATTTT.

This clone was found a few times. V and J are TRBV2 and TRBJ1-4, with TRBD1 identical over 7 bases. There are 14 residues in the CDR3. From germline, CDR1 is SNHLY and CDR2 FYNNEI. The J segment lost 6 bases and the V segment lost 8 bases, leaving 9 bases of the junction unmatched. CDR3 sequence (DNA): TGTGCCAGCTCCAGGGGACAGATTTATGAAAAACTGTTTTTT. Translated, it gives CASSRGQIYEKLFF. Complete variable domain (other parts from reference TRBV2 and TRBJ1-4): EPEVTQTPSHQVTQMGQEVILRCVPISNHLYFYWYRQILGQKVEFLVSFYNNEISEKSEIFDDQFSVERPDGSNFTLKIRSTKLEDSAMYFCASSRGQIYEKLFFGSGTQLSVL.

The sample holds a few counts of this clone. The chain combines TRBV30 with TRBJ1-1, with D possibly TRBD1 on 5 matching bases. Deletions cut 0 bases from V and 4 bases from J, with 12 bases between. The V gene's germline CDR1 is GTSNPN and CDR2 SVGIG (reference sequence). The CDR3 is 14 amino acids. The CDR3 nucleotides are TGTGCCTGGAGTGTAGCGGGGGTTGGCACTGAAGCTTTCTTT. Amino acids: CAWSVAGVGTEAFF.

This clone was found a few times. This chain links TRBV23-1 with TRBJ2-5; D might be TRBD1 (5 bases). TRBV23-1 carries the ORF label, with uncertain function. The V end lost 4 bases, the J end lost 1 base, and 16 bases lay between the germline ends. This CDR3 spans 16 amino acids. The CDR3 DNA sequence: TGCGCCAGCAGTCCCTTAGGGGCAAATTTCCAAGAGACCCAGTACTTC. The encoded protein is CASSPLGANFQETQYF.

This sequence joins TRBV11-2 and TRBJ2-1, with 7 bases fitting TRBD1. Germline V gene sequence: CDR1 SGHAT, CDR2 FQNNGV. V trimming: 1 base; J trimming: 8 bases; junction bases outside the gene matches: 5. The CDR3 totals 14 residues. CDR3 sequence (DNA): TGTGCCAGCAGCTTAGTTGAGGGGGCCTATGAGCAGTTCTTC. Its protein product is CASSLVEGAYEQFF.

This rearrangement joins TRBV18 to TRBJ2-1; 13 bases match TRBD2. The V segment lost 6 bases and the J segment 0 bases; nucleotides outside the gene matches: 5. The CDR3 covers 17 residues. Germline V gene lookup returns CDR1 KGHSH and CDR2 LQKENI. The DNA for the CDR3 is TGTGCCAGCTCTCCTAGGACTAGCGGGAGCTCCTACAATGAGCAGTTCTTC. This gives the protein CASSPRTSGSSYNEQFF.

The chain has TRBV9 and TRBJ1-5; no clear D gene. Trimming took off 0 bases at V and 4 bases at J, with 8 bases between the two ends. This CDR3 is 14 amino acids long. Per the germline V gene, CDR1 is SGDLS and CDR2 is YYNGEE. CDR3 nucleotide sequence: TGTGCCAGCAGCGTAGATGCTAGAAATCAGCCCCAGCATTTT. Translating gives CASSVDARNQPQHF.

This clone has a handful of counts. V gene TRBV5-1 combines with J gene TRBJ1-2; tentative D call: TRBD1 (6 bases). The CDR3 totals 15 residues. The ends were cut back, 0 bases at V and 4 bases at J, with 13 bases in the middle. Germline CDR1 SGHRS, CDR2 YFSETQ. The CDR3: CASSLGAGETYGYTF. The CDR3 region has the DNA TGCGCCAGCAGCTTGGGGGCAGGGGAGACCTATGGCTACACCTTC.

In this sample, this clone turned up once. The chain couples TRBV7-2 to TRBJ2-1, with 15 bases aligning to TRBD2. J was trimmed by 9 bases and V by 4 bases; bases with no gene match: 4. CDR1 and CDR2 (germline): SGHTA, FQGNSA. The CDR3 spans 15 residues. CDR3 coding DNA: TGTGCCAGCAGCTGGGGACTAGCGGGGGGACTTGAGCAGTTCTTC. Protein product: CASSWGLAGGLEQFF. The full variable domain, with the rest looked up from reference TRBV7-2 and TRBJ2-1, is GAGVSQSPSNKVTEKGKDVELRCDPISGHTALYWYRQSLGQGLEFLIYFQGNSAPDKSGLPSDRFSAERTGGSVSTLTIQRTQQEDSAVYLCASSWGLAGGLEQFFGPGTRLTVL.

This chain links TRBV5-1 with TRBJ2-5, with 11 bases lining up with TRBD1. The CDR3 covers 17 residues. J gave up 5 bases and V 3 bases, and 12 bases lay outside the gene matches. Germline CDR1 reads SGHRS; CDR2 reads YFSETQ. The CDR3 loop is CASSSGTGGRGSETQYF. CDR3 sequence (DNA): TGCGCCAGCAGCTCCGGGACAGGGGGACGGGGGTCCGAGACCCAGTACTTC.

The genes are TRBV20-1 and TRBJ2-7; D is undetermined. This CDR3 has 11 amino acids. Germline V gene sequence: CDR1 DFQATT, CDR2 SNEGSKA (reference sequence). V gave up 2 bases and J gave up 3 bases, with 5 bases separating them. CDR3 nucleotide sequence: TGCAGTGCTAGACAGAACTACGAGCAGTACTTC. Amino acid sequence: CSARQNYEQYF.

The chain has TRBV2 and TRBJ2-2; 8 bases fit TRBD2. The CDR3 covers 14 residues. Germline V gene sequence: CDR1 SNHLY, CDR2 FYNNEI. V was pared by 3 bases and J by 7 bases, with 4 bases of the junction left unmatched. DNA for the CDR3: TGTGCCAGCAGTGAGAGGACTAGCAGCGGGGAGCTGTTTTTT. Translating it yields CASSERTSSGELFF.

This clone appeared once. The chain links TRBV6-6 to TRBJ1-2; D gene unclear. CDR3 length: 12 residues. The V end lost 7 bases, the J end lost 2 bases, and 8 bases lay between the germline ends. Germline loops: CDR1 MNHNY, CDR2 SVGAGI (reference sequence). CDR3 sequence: CASMRRNYGYTF. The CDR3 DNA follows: TGTGCCAGCATGCGGCGGAACTATGGCTACACCTTC.